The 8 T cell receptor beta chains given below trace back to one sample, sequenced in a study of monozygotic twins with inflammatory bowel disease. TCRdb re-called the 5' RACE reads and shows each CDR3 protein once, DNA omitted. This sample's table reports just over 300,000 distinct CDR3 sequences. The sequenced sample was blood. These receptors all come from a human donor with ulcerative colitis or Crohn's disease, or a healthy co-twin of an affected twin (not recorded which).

Here the CDR3 reads CATRQGSSYNEQFF. The chain uses TRBV24-1 and TRBJ2-1; TCRdb's D call of TRBD1 is untestable without DNA. Germline loops: CDR1 KGHDR, CDR2 SFDVKD. The CDR3 has 14 amino acids.

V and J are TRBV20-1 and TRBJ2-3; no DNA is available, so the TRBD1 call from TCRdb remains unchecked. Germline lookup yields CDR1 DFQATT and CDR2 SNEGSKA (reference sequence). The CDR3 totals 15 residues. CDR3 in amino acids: CSARQGRSHTDTQYF.

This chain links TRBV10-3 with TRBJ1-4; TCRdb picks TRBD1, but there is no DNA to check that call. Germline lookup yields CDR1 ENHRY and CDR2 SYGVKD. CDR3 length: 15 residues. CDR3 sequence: CAISEGQGWGEKLFF.

The CDR3: CASSLTSRSNYEQYF. This chain joins TRBV5-5 and TRBJ2-7; TCRdb selects TRBD2, and the lack of DNA leaves this call unchecked. The CDR3 is 15 amino acids. Germline V gene lookup returns CDR1 SGHKS and CDR2 YYEKEE (reference sequence).

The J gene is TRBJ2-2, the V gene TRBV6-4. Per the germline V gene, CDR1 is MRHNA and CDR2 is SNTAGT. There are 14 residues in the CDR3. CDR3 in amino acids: CASSDSPRNGELFF.

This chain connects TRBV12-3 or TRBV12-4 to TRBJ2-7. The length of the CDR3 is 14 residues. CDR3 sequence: CASSSLSYSYEQYF.

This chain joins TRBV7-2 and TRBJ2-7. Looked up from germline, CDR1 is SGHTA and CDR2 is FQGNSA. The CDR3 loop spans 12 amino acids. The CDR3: CASSTDVGEQYF.

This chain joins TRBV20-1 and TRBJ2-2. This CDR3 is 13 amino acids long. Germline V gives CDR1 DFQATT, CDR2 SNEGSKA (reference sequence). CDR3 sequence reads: CSARDWVSGELFF.